The entry below describes one T cell receptor beta chain. The antigen is unknown. Construction of the TCR beta libraries employed iRepertoire HTBI primers in conjunction with Arm-PCR of CDR3 regions. TCRdb used MiXCR to reprocess the multiplex PCR reads, holding one entry per CDR3 protein. Counted here are about 290,000 distinct CDR3 sequences, around a fifth occurring once; the ten biggest clones make up approximately 53%. The time point is: persistent/refractory GD, antithyroid drugs over 5 years with positive TRAb. The TCR library was made from RNA that had been extracted from PBMCs in TRIzol. Patients with Graves' disease were diagnosed by American Thyroid Association guidelines. This sample was taken from a study of regulatory T cells in long-lasting Graves disease. Whole-study results and caveats: Graves' patients with persistent disease showed TCR diversity lower than patients newly diagnosed.

The CDR3 length is 14 residues. CDR1 is SNHLY and CDR2 is FYNNEI in the germline V gene. V was clipped by 3 bases and J by 6 bases, with 13 bases between them. The rearrangement uses TRBV2 and TRBJ2-3; D call uncertain. Sequences were derived from peripheral blood mononuclear cells (PBMCs), sampled when the disease was refractory, from a patient treated with antithyroid drugs. The sequence came from a female donor with Graves disease. CDR3 region: CASSDKGRRDTQYF. Here the CDR3 DNA reads TGTGCCAGCAGTGATAAGGGCAGAAGGGATACGCAGTATTTT.